Listed below are T cell receptor beta chains from one sample, sequenced in a study of blood T cells in healthy people across ages. Using its own MiXCR run on the 5' RACE reads, TCRdb lists one record per CDR3 protein. The table lists 800,000 to 950,000 distinct CDR3 sequences, approximately 32% of them singletons. This sample was shared with a second study, whose subject was T cells of mothers and their children.

The sample comprised blood. These TCRs come from a woman aged 40-49 years in good health. The CDR3 runs from the conserved cysteine through the conserved F or W. D genes are given only for firm matches. Rows give clone size only sometimes, using once, few, many, or a class for an expanded clone.

D gene | J gene | clone size | V gene | CDR3 DNA | CDR3 protein
TRBD1 | TRBJ1-6 | - | TRBV9 | TGTGCCAGCAGCCCTGGACAGGTTTATAATTCACCCCTCCACTTT | CASSPGQVYNSPLHF
- | TRBJ2-3 | - | TRBV24-1 | TGTGCCACGGGGGGAGGTTTTGTGTTCGGCAAGGATACGCAGTATTTT | CATGGGFVFGKDTQYF
- | TRBJ1-1 | many | TRBV5-1 | TGTGCCAGCAGCTTAGATACGAACACTGAAGCTTTCTTT | CASSLDTNTEAFF
TRBD1 | TRBJ1-2 | many | TRBV29-1 | TGCAGCGGGCAAAGGGACAGTTCTGGCTACACCTTC | CSGQRDSSGYTF
TRBD1 | TRBJ2-7 | medium-sized | TRBV28 | TGTGCCAGCAGTTTAACAGGGACAGGGAACTACGAGCAGTACTTC | CASSLTGTGNYEQYF
TRBD2 | TRBJ2-3 | many | TRBV12-3/TRBV12-4 | TGCGCCAGCAGCTTTTCGGGAGGAACGCAGTATTTT | CASSFSGGTQYF
TRBD2 | TRBJ2-3 | many | TRBV20-1 | TGCAGTGCTGACAGGACTAGCGGCTACACAGATACGCAGTATTTT | CSADRTSGYTDTQYF
TRBD2 | TRBJ2-1 | few | TRBV20-1 | TGCAGTGTTAGCGGGCGAAAGGAAAATGAGCAGTTCTTC | CSVSGRKENEQFF
TRBD1 | TRBJ2-7 | many | TRBV6-1 | TGTGCCAGCAGTGGGTATCCGGGACAGGGGGACTACGAGCAGTACTTC | CASSGYPGQGDYEQYF
- | TRBJ2-7 | - | TRBV28 | TGTGCCAGCACTCCAGGCCGGGACGAGCAGTACTTC | CASTPGRDEQYF
- | TRBJ2-5 | - | TRBV10-3 | TGTGCCATCAGTGAGTCCTCGGGGCGTGGGGCCGCTATGGAGACCCAGTACTTC | CAISESSGRGAAMETQYF
TRBD2 | TRBJ2-2 | - | TRBV19 | TGTGCCAGTAGTACCGGGGGGACCATGGGCACCGGGGAGCTGTTTTTT | CASSTGGTMGTGELFF
- | TRBJ1-6 | - | TRBV7-8 | TGTGCCAGCAGCTTAGAATCGCCGAAAAGCTCCTATAATTCACCCCTCCACTTT | CASSLESPKSSYNSPLHF
TRBD2 | TRBJ2-7 | - | TRBV27 | TGTGCCAGCAGTTCCCCCAGAGCGGGGGGCTACAATGAGCAGTACTTC | CASSSPRAGGYNEQYF
- | TRBJ1-2 | many | TRBV20-1 | TGCAGTGCAAAAGGGACACCAACTAACTATGGCTACACCTTC | CSAKGTPTNYGYTF
- | TRBJ2-1 | many | TRBV20-1 | TGCAGTGCTTGGGACAATGAGCAGTTCTTC | CSAWDNEQFF
- | TRBJ1-2 | - | TRBV18 | TGTGCCAGCTCACCCGAGTGGGGTAATGGCTACACCTTC | CASSPEWGNGYTF
- | TRBJ2-7 | - | TRBV7-9 | TGTGCCAACAGCTATCCTCCATGGGGACAAAAGGGCAGATACGAGCAGTACTTC | CANSYPPWGQKGRYEQYF
- | TRBJ2-1 | - | TRBV6-1 | TGTGCCAGCATGGGACACTACAATGAGCAGTTCTTC | CASMGHYNEQFF
- | TRBJ2-7 | - | TRBV7-9 | TGTGCCAGCAGCCCCCGTCCCCCTTACGGGGTACACGAGCAGTACTTC | CASSPRPPYGVHEQYF
- | TRBJ2-5 | - | TRBV7-3 | TGTGCCAGCAGCTTATCTGGGGGGCAAGAGAACCAGTACTTC | CASSLSGGQENQYF
- | TRBJ2-7 | - | TRBV4-3 | TGCGCCGGCAGCTCGGGGGACATTGACGAGCAGTACTTC | CAGSSGDIDEQYF
- | TRBJ2-7 | few | TRBV7-2 | TGTGCCAGCAGCTTAGATCAGGGCGGGGGCCTTCTTTACGAGCAGTACTTC | CASSLDQGGGLLYEQYF
TRBD2 | TRBJ2-1 | - | TRBV9 | TGTGCCAGCAGCGGACCGGTAACTAGCGGGGGGGCGGCAGTTCAGTTCTTC | CASSGPVTSGGAAVQFF
TRBD1 | TRBJ2-7 | many | TRBV5-1 | TGCGCCAGCAGCCAGACCGGGACAGGAGCCTACGAGCAGTACTTC | CASSQTGTGAYEQYF
- | TRBJ1-2 | many | TRBV12-3/TRBV12-4 | TGTGCCAGCAGGAGGGACACCCTTCAATATGGCTACACCTTC | CASRRDTLQYGYTF
- | TRBJ2-3 | - | TRBV3-1 | TGTGCCAGCAGCCAAGCCATCGGGACGAGCACAGATACGCAGTATTTT | CASSQAIGTSTDTQYF
TRBD1 | TRBJ2-5 | many | TRBV20-1 | TGCAGTGCTAGAGACAAATCGACAGGGGGCATTGTGAGAGAGACCCAGTACTTC | CSARDKSTGGIVRETQYF
- | TRBJ1-5 | few | TRBV4-1 | TGCGCCAGCAGCCAAGATGGGGAACAGGTGAATCAGCCCCAGCATTTT | CASSQDGEQVNQPQHF
TRBD1 | TRBJ2-1 | few | TRBV5-1 | TGCGCCAGCAGCCCCCTGGGGACAGGGATAAACAATGAGCAGTTCTTC | CASSPLGTGINNEQFF
TRBD2 | TRBJ2-7 | many | TRBV29-1 | TGCAGCGCCGGGGGGGTCTACGAGCAGTACTTC | CSAGGVYEQYF
- | TRBJ2-7 | - | TRBV6-5 | TGTGCCAGCAGTTACTCGATTTACTTCGCGAGACCGAACTCTGCCGAGCAGTACTTC | CASSYSIYFARPNSAEQYF
- | TRBJ2-3 | - | TRBV20-1 | TGCAGTGCTAGGAGACGACCCGGCACAGATACGCAGTATTTT | CSARRRPGTDTQYF
- | TRBJ2-3 | many | TRBV5-1 | TGTGCCAGCAGCTCGGGGGGCGGCACAGATACGCAGTATTTT | CASSSGGGTDTQYF
- | TRBJ1-2 | - | TRBV27 | TGTGCCAGTGCCGTCCTCTCGAACTATGGCTACACCTTC | CASAVLSNYGYTF